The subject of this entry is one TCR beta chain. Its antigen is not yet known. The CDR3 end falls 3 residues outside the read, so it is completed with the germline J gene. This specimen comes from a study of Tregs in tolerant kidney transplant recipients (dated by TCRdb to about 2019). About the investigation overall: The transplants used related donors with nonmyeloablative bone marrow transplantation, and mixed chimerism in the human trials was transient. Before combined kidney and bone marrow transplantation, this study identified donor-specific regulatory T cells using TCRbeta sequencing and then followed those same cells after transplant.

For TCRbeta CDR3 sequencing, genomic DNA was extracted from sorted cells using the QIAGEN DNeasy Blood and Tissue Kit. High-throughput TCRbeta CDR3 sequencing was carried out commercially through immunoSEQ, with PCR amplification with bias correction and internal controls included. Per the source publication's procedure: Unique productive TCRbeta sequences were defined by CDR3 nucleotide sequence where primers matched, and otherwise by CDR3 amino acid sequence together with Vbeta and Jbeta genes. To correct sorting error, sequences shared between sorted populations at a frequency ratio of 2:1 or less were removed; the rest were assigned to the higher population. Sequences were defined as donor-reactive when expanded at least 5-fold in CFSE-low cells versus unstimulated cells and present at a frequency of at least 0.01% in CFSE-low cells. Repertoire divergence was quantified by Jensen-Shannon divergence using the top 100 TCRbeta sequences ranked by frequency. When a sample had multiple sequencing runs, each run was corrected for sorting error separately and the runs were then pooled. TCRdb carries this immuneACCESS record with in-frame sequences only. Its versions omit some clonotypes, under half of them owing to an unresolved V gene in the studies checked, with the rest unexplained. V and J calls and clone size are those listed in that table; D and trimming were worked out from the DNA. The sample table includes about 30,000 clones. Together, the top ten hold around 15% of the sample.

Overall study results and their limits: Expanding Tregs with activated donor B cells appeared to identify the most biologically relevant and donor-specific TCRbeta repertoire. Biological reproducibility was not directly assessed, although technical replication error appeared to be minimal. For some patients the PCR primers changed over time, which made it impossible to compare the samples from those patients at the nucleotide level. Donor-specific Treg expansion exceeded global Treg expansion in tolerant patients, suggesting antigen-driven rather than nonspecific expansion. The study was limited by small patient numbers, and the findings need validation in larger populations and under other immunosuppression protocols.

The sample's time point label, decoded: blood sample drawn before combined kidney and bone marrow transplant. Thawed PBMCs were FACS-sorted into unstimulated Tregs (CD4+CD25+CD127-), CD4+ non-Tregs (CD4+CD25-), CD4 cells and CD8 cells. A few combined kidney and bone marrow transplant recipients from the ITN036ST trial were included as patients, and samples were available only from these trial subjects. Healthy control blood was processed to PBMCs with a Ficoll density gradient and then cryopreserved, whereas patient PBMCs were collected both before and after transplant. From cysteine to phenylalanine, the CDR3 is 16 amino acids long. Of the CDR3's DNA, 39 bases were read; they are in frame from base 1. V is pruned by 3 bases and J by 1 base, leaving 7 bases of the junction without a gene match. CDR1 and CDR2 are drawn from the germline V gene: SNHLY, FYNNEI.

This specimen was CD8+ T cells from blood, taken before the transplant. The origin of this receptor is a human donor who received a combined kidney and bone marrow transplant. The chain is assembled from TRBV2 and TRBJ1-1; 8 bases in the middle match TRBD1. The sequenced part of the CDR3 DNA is TGTGCCAGCAGTGATGTGTCCGGGACAGGGAACACTGAA. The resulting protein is CASSDVSGTGNTE. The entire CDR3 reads CASSDVSGTGNTEAFF.